This is a list of T cell receptor beta chains from one sample in a study of T cell responses to AZD1222 COVID-19 vaccine. The protocol was immunoSEQ multiplex PCR, while the TCRdb copy is restricted to in-frame clones and leaves out a portion. Of roughly 80,000 clones listed, more than 75% were seen once; the top ten hold 4.2%. The material was peripheral blood, obtained on day 0 of AZD1222 vaccination. These TCRs come from an adult in good health. Each CDR3 is given with its conserved first and last residue. The order of the fields is J gene, D gene, clone size, V gene, CDR3 protein, CDR3 DNA. D genes are given only for firm matches. Some rows have no size entry. The others give once, few or many, or a class for an expanded clone.

J: TRBJ2-5; D: NA; size: NA; V: TRBV12-3/TRBV12-4; CDR3: CASSSRSQETQYF; DNA: TGTGCCAGCAGCTCCCGATCACAAGAGACCCAGTACTTC
J: TRBJ1-1; D: NA; size: NA; V: TRBV4-1; CDR3: CASSHRAADMNTEAFF; DNA: TGCGCCAGCAGCCATCGAGCGGCAGATATGAACACTGAAGCTTTCTTT
J: TRBJ1-5; D: NA; size: NA; V: TRBV12-5; CDR3: CASGSQGQWEPQHF; DNA: TGTGCTAGTGGTTCGCAGGGTCAATGGGAGCCCCAGCATTTT
J: TRBJ1-2; D: TRBD1; size: NA; V: TRBV4-1; CDR3: CASSQDLGTGERYGYTF; DNA: TGCGCCAGCAGCCAAGACTTGGGGACAGGGGAGCGCTATGGCTACACCTTC
J: TRBJ2-7; D: TRBD2; size: NA; V: TRBV9; CDR3: CASSVDGGGTYEQYF; DNA: TGTGCCAGCAGCGTAGATGGGGGGGGAACCTACGAGCAGTACTTC
J: TRBJ1-2; D: NA; size: NA; V: TRBV7-9; CDR3: CASSIEGSYYGYTF; DNA: TGTGCCAGCAGCATTGAAGGGTCCTACTATGGCTACACCTTC
J: TRBJ2-1; D: NA; size: NA; V: TRBV7-2; CDR3: CASGRGTSSEQFF; DNA: TGTGCCAGCGGAAGAGGGACCTCCAGTGAGCAGTTCTTC
J: TRBJ2-5; D: TRBD2; size: NA; V: TRBV5-1; CDR3: CASSFSGGQETQYF; DNA: TGCGCCAGCAGCTTTAGCGGGGGTCAAGAGACCCAGTACTTC
J: TRBJ1-2; D: NA; size: NA; V: TRBV6-2/TRBV6-3; CDR3: CASSDPTGINYGYTF; DNA: TGTGCCAGCAGCGACCCGACAGGAATTAACTATGGCTACACCTTC
J: TRBJ2-7; D: NA; size: NA; V: TRBV4-3; CDR3: CASSLTRGSNEQYF; DNA: TGCGCCAGCAGTCTCACCAGGGGTTCAAACGAGCAGTACTTC
J: TRBJ2-7; D: TRBD1; size: few; V: TRBV9; CDR3: CASSVVQGAGEQYF; DNA: TGTGCCAGCAGCGTAGTCCAGGGGGCTGGGGAGCAGTACTTC
J: TRBJ2-7; D: NA; size: NA; V: TRBV7-3; CDR3: CASSLFPGAAYEQYF; DNA: TGTGCCAGCAGCTTATTCCCGGGGGCAGCCTACGAGCAGTACTTC
J: TRBJ1-2; D: NA; size: NA; V: TRBV2; CDR3: CASSEELPEGYTF; DNA: TGTGCCAGCAGTGAGGAGCTCCCGGAGGGCTACACCTTC
J: TRBJ1-6; D: NA; size: NA; V: TRBV5-5; CDR3: CASSLSINSPLHF; DNA: TGTGCCAGCAGCTTGTCTATTAATTCACCCCTCCACTTT
J: TRBJ1-1; D: TRBD1; size: NA; V: TRBV30; CDR3: CAGSRGLDTEAFF; DNA: TGTGCTGGGAGTAGGGGGCTGGACACTGAAGCTTTCTTT
J: TRBJ2-7; D: NA; size: NA; V: TRBV12-3/TRBV12-4; CDR3: CASSFLGEQYF; DNA: TGTGCCAGCAGTTTTTTGGGTGAGCAGTACTTC
J: TRBJ2-7; D: TRBD2; size: NA; V: TRBV7-9; CDR3: CASSPPGGIYYEQYF; DNA: TGTGCCAGCAGCCCCCCCGGGGGGATTTATTACGAGCAGTACTTC
J: TRBJ2-7; D: NA; size: NA; V: TRBV4-2; CDR3: CASSQDSKGEQYF; DNA: TGTGCCAGCAGCCAAGATAGTAAGGGCGAGCAGTACTTC
J: TRBJ2-5; D: NA; size: NA; V: TRBV11-3; CDR3: CASSLGGQGPETQYF; DNA: TGTGCCAGCAGCTTAGGGGGGCAGGGGCCAGAGACCCAGTACTTC
J: TRBJ2-7; D: NA; size: NA; V: TRBV30; CDR3: CAVTGTPSYEQYF; DNA: TGTGCCGTAACCGGGACACCCTCCTACGAGCAGTACTTC
J: TRBJ2-3; D: TRBD2; size: NA; V: TRBV7-9; CDR3: CASSSTSGPTDTQYF; DNA: TGTGCCAGCAGCTCGACTAGCGGACCTACAGATACGCAGTATTTT
J: TRBJ1-1; D: NA; size: NA; V: TRBV7-8; CDR3: CASSQADTEAFF; DNA: TGTGCCAGCAGCCAGGCTGACACTGAAGCTTTCTTT
J: TRBJ2-3; D: NA; size: NA; V: TRBV14; CDR3: CASSPRSSPDTQYF; DNA: TGTGCCAGCAGCCCCCGGAGCAGCCCAGATACGCAGTATTTT
J: TRBJ2-7; D: NA; size: NA; V: TRBV29-1; CDR3: CSVEKGDSYEQYF; DNA: TGCAGCGTTGAAAAGGGGGACTCCTACGAGCAGTACTTC
J: TRBJ1-3; D: TRBD1; size: NA; V: TRBV11-3; CDR3: CASSSGQGNTIYF; DNA: TGTGCCAGCAGCTCGGGACAGGGAAACACCATATATTTT
J: TRBJ2-7; D: TRBD2; size: NA; V: TRBV6-5; CDR3: CASSRPGTSGGEQYF; DNA: TGTGCCAGCAGCCGCCCCGGGACTAGCGGGGGCGAGCAGTACTTC
J: TRBJ2-1; D: NA; size: NA; V: TRBV27; CDR3: CASSGKGPYNEQFF; DNA: TGTGCCAGCTCAGGGAAAGGGCCCTACAATGAGCAGTTCTTC
J: TRBJ1-2; D: NA; size: NA; V: TRBV28; CDR3: CASSSGYGYTF; DNA: TGTGCCAGCAGTTCAGGGTATGGCTACACCTTC
J: TRBJ2-7; D: NA; size: NA; V: TRBV7-9; CDR3: CASSASGAYEQYF; DNA: TGTGCCAGCAGCGCCTCCGGGGCCTACGAGCAGTACTTC
J: TRBJ2-7; D: NA; size: once; V: TRBV19; CDR3: CASSIGGIYSYEQYF; DNA: TGTGCCAGTAGTATAGGTGGCATCTACTCCTACGAGCAGTACTTC
J: TRBJ1-2; D: TRBD1; size: NA; V: TRBV11-3; CDR3: CASSFIPLAPWTGLNYGYTF; DNA: TGTGCCAGCAGCTTCATACCCCTGGCCCCTTGGACAGGGCTGAACTATGGCTACACCTTC
J: TRBJ2-1; D: NA; size: NA; V: TRBV11-3; CDR3: CASSPGGNYEQFF; DNA: TGTGCCAGCAGCCCCGGGGGAAACTATGAGCAGTTCTTC
J: TRBJ2-5; D: NA; size: NA; V: TRBV5-4; CDR3: CASSPIAPEGETQYF; DNA: TGTGCCAGCAGCCCAATAGCACCGGAGGGAGAGACCCAGTACTTC
J: TRBJ1-5; D: NA; size: NA; V: TRBV5-6; CDR3: CASGTGQPNQPQHF; DNA: TGTGCCAGCGGAACTGGACAGCCCAATCAGCCCCAGCATTTT
J: TRBJ2-7; D: NA; size: NA; V: TRBV6-1; CDR3: CASSEIVAHEQYF; DNA: TGTGCCAGCAGTGAAATAGTCGCCCACGAGCAGTACTTC
J: TRBJ2-7; D: TRBD1; size: NA; V: TRBV5-1; CDR3: CASSSGTGWDEQYF; DNA: TGCGCCAGCAGTTCCGGGACAGGGTGGGACGAGCAGTACTTC
J: TRBJ1-2; D: NA; size: few; V: TRBV24-1; CDR3: CATSDSHRNGYTF; DNA: TGTGCCACCAGTGATTCGCACCGAAATGGCTACACCTTC
J: TRBJ1-2; D: NA; size: NA; V: TRBV27; CDR3: CASSSLRGHYGYTF; DNA: TGTGCCAGCAGTTCATTACGGGGGCACTATGGCTACACCTTC
J: TRBJ1-4; D: NA; size: few; V: TRBV4-1; CDR3: CASSQPRDRVEKLFF; DNA: TGCGCCAGCAGCCAGCCCCGGGATAGAGTTGAAAAACTGTTTTTT
J: TRBJ2-2; D: TRBD2; size: NA; V: TRBV19; CDR3: CASSMGRGSGTGELFF; DNA: TGTGCCAGTAGTATGGGGCGCGGGAGCGGCACCGGGGAGCTGTTTTTT
J: TRBJ1-5; D: NA; size: NA; V: TRBV24-1; CDR3: CATSDWGGNQPQHF; DNA: TGTGCCACCAGTGATTGGGGGGGAAATCAGCCCCAGCATTTT